This T cell receptor (beta chain) was identified during a study of T-cell reconstitution after alpha-beta-depleted transplantation in children (dated by TCRdb to the mid-2010s). Background on the whole study: The study quantitatively tracked T-cell immune reconstitution after TCRalphabeta/CD19-depleted allogeneic hematopoietic cell transplantation in children using TCR repertoire profiling.

This clonotype was observed a few times. Its antigen remains unidentified. The input lacks base qualities; no much larger clone sits a single base away. Study-level results and caveats: In some patients, the high TCRbeta diversity seen at day 60 was put down to recipient T cells and intrathymic progenitors that had survived conditioning. The apparently early recovery of alphabetaT-cell counts about two months after transplant reportedly depended on only several hundred rapidly expanded clones that came from non-depleted graft cells. Over subsequent months, a decline in hyperexpanded clone frequencies was noted, and after one year, T-cell counts and TCRbeta diversity were mostly ascribed to newly produced T cells.

The cysteine opens and the phenylalanine closes a CDR3 of 16 amino acids. Only the CDR3 region is kept as DNA, spanning 48 bases read in frame from base 1. Trimming leaves V shorter by 6 bases and J shorter by 6 bases, with the junction holding 6 bases beyond the gene matches. Libraries were built with PCR. TCRdb names Illumina HiSeq 2500 as the instrument used. TCR libraries were prepared with molecular barcoding, using unique molecular identifiers to normalize TCRbeta repertoire quantification. TCRdb cleaned the public reads at Q25 with fastp, built clones with MiXCR and kept in-frame beta chains. CDR3 protein duplicates are merged, each entry listing the most common genes and DNA. The table for this sample lists fewer than 1 million distinct CDR3 sequences; 16% of them were counted only once. The ten most abundant clones make up roughly 5% of the sample. The treatment or condition label here, explained by the study, means: allogeneic hematopoietic cell transplantation with graft depleted of TCRalphabeta T cells and CD19 B cells. TCRalphabeta/CD19-depleted allogeneic hematopoietic cell grafts were given to the transplant recipients, all of whom were children.

The chain was built from TRBV12-3 or TRBV12-4 and TRBJ2-1; the central 15 bases match TRBD2. The sequence derives from a male patient younger than 18 who had a stem cell transplant for acute lymphoblastic leukemia, so the T cells may come from the graft donor. Sequencing used PBMCs, mostly from graft donor cells, obtained 360 days after TCRalphabeta/CD19-depleted stem cell transplant. The bases read TGTGCCAGCAGACACCCGGGACTAGCGGGAGGCAATGAGCAGTTCTTC. Translated, it reads CASRHPGLAGGNEQFF.